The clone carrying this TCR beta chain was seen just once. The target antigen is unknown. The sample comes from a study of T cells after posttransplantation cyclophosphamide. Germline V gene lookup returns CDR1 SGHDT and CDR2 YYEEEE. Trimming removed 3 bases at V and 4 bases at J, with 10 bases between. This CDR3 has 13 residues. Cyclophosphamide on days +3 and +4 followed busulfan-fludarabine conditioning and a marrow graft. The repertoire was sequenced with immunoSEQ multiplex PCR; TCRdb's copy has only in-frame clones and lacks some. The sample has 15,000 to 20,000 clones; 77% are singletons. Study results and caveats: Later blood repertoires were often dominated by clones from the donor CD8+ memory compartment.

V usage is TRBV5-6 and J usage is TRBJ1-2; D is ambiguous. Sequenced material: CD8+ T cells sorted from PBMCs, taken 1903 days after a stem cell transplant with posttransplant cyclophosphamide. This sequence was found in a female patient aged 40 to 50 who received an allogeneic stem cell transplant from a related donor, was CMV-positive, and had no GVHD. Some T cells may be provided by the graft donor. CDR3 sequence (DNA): TGTGCCAGCAGCTCTCAGGCCGCCTATGGCTACACCTTC. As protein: CASSSQAAYGYTF.